Given below is one TCR beta chain in context. The antigen is undetermined. Compared with germline, one end of the junction differs, possibly owing to a read error. This CDR3 is built from 14 residues. Germline V CDR1 and CDR2: SSHAT, FNYEAQ (reference sequence). These data come from a study of long-term antiretroviral therapy in people with HIV. Study findings and constraints: On ART adherence, viral resistance or therapy changes, no data were available. From the mid-2000s to the late 2010s, blood was obtained, possibly while participants received older ART regimens. Increased diversity was seen after ART, yet it remained lower than in transplant donor controls.

A v3.0 immunoSEQ assay was performed at survey level. Target depth was roughly 35,000-50,000 T-cell genomes per sample. Data came from immunoSEQ multiplex PCR; TCRdb stores just in-frame clones and leaves some out. The table records 30,000 or so clones, 93% of them present only once. The chain is built from TRBV7-7 and TRBJ2-2; D remains unclear. The source is a man in his forties with HIV. The material was unsorted PBMCs, obtained 6.2 years after starting antiretroviral therapy. The CDR3, as DNA: TGTGCTAGCAGATCAAGCTTATCCTCCGGGGAGCTGTTTTTT. It yields the protein CASRSSLSSGELFF. Supplemented by reference TRBV7-7 and TRBJ2-2, the full variable domain reads GAGVSQSPRYKVTKRGQDVTLRCDPISSHATLYWYQQALGQGPEFLTYFNYEAQPDKSGLPSDRFSAERPEGSISTLTIQRTEQRDSAMYRCASRSSLSSGELFFGEGSRLTVL.